This T cell receptor beta chain was recovered during a study of vaccination effects on CD4 cells after COVID-19. Study-wide background: Of the BNT162b2 and mRNA-1273 vaccines, participants received two doses of one or the other.

Using viral peptide pools, the ViraFEST assay grew out antigen-specific CD4+ T cells prior to sequencing. A 10-day culture period preceded the isolation of CD4+ T cells. The person had PCR-confirmed SARS-CoV-2 infection between March and December 2020. Each well held two million PBMC cultured with around 10 ug/ml peptides and around 10 IU/ml IL-2. The authors replaced half the medium with IL-2 medium on days 3 and 7. Profiled with immunoSEQ multiplex PCR; TCRdb holds only in-frame clones, not every one. The sample lists 20,000 to 25,000 clones; roughly four fifths were seen once. V was clipped by 0 bases and J by 0 bases, with 1 base between them. Germline V gene lookup returns CDR1 SGHRS and CDR2 YFSETQ. The CDR3 is 14 residues long. In regard to this clone: Its specificity is unknown.

The sequence came from a human donor who had a prior SARS-CoV-2 infection. The chain employs TRBV5-1 and TRBJ1-6; unclear D gene. Source: CD4+ T cells from PBMCs cultured with a peptide pool, taken before COVID-19 vaccination. Here the CDR3 DNA reads TGCGCCAGCAGCTTGGACTCCTATAATTCACCCCTCCACTTT. Encoded protein: CASSLDSYNSPLHF.